These 26 T cell receptor beta chains originate from one sample sequenced in a study of neurological immune-mediated disorders. TCRdb recomputed calls from the 5' RACE reads with MiXCR, one row per CDR3 protein. The data contain under 85,000 distinct CDR3 sequences, approximately 14% of them singletons. The sample was PBMCs. All receptors derive from a woman aged 50 to 65 in good health.

In this sample, this clonotype turned up many times. This sequence joins TRBV4-2 and TRBJ1-2; D is unresolved. Trimming took 0 bases from V and 4 from J, leaving 12 bases between them. The CDR3 loop spans 15 amino acids. The germline V gene has CDR1 LGHNA and CDR2 YNFKEQ. In nucleotides, the CDR3 is TGTGCCAGCAGCCAAGAAGGAGGGAGACTCTATGGCTACACCTTC. Amino acid sequence: CASSQEGGRLYGYTF.

Many counts were recorded for this clonotype. The J gene is TRBJ1-1, the V gene TRBV20-1; perhaps TRBD1 as D (6 bases). CDR1 and CDR2 from the germline V gene are DFQATT and SNEGSKA (reference sequence). V was trimmed by 5 bases and J by 0 bases, leaving 13 bases between them. The CDR3 extends over 14 amino acids. CDR3 region: CSAQGPLMNTEAFF. The CDR3 coding sequence is TGCAGTGCTCAGGGGCCCCTCATGAACACTGAAGCTTTCTTT.

This clonotype was counted many times. This chain connects TRBV7-9 to TRBJ2-3; D remains unclear. Deletions cut 1 base from V and 1 base from J, with 6 bases between. This CDR3 comprises 14 residues. Germline values: CDR1 SEHNR, CDR2 FQNEAQ (reference sequence). The CDR3 DNA is TGTGCCAGCAGCTTAGGAGCAGGCACAGATACGCAGTATTTT. This gives the protein CASSLGAGTDTQYF.

This clonotype was recorded many times. The chain employs TRBV28 and TRBJ1-4; 7 nucleotides match TRBD1. V lost 7 bases to trimming and J lost 8 bases; unmatched junction nucleotides: 13. The germline V gene encodes CDR1 MDHEN and CDR2 SYDVKM. This CDR3 region has 15 residues. The CDR3 DNA follows: TGTGCCAGCACCACTAACAGGGGTGATTGGGAAAAACTGTTTTTT. Translation: CASTTNRGDWEKLFF.

The table lists this clonotype with many counts. This chain joins TRBV5-1 and TRBJ2-1; D uncertain. Trimming pared 0 bases from V and 10 bases from J, leaving 8 bases between. The CDR3 length is 12 residues. Germline CDR1 reads SGHRS; CDR2 reads YFSETQ. The CDR3 nucleotides read TGCGCCAGCAGCTTGGGTCTACAGGAGCAGTTCTTC. It is translated as CASSLGLQEQFF. Supplemented by reference TRBV5-1 and TRBJ2-1, the full variable domain reads KAGVTQTPRYLIKTRGQQVTLSCSPISGHRSVSWYQQTPGQGLQFLFEYFSETQRNKGNFPGRFSGRQFSNSRSEMNVSTLELGDSALYLCASSLGLQEQFFGPGTRLTVL.

With respect to this clonotype: An end of the junction does not agree with germline; a read error may underlie this. CDR3 in DNA: TGCAGAGTTGAACGGCCTAGGGATACGAACACTGAAGCTTTCTTT. The encoded protein is CRVERPRDTNTEAFF. The genes are TRBV29-1 and TRBJ1-1; D call uncertain. The CDR3 covers 15 residues. CDR1 and CDR2 from the germline V gene are SQVTM and ANQGSEA.

This clonotype has at least ten counts. V is TRBV7-9 and J is TRBJ2-1, with D perhaps TRBD1 (6 bases). The CDR3 is made up of 17 amino acids. Germline loops: CDR1 SEHNR, CDR2 FQNEAQ (reference sequence). V lost 4 bases to trimming and J lost 2 bases, with 18 bases between them. The CDR3 loop is CASSSRQPGVPYNEQFF. The DNA of the CDR3 is TGTGCCAGCAGCTCCAGGCAGCCAGGGGTCCCCTACAATGAGCAGTTCTTC.

This clonotype was picked up many times. V usage is TRBV29-1 and J usage is TRBJ1-1; no reliable D call. CDR3 length: 11 amino acids. V gave up 4 bases and J gave up 3 bases, with 6 bases separating them. Looked up from germline, CDR1 is SQVTM and CDR2 is ANQGSEA. The CDR3 reads CSVARYTEAFF. CDR3 bases: TGCAGCGTTGCCAGGTACACTGAAGCTTTCTTT.

This clonotype was seen many times. This chain uses TRBV5-1 with TRBJ2-3; 12 positions match TRBD2. CDR3 length: 15 residues. V was clipped by 2 bases and J by 4 bases; unmatched bases: 2. Germline lookup yields CDR1 SGHRS and CDR2 YFSETQ. DNA of the CDR3: TGCGCCAGCAGCTTCCTAGCGGGAGGGGCAGATACGCAGTATTTT. Translating gives CASSFLAGGADTQYF.

This clonotype showed up just once. A much larger clone sits a single nucleotide away, making a read error possible. The chain uses TRBV11-3 and TRBJ2-7; tentative D call: TRBD2 (6 bases). CDR3 length: 15 amino acids. In germline, CDR1 is SGHNT, CDR2 YENEEA. CDR3 loop: CVSSLRRGSSYEQYF. DNA of the CDR3: TGTGTCAGCAGCTTACGGAGGGGAAGCTCCTACGAGCAGTACTTC. Full variable domain (missing parts from reference TRBV11-3 and TRBJ2-7): EAGVVQSPRYKIIEKKQPVAFWCNPISGHNTLYWYLQNLGQGPELLIRYENEEAVDDSQLPKDRFSAERLKGVDSTLKIQPAELGDSAVYLCVSSLRRGSSYEQYFGPGTRLTVT.

This clonotype was recorded at least ten times. The chain links TRBV28 to TRBJ1-5; possible D gene TRBD1, 6 bases. Per germline, CDR1 MDHEN and CDR2 SYDVKM. The CDR3 is 13 residues long. V lost 7 bases, J lost 4 bases, and 11 bases lay in between. The CDR3 reads CASIPQGNQPQHF. CDR3 bases: TGTGCCAGCATTCCCCAGGGGAATCAGCCCCAGCATTTT.

This clonotype was counted a few times. Just one base apart from a much larger clone, this may be a read error. J is TRBJ2-3 and V is TRBV12-3 or TRBV12-4, with 7 bases lining up with TRBD2. The CDR3 extends over 12 amino acids. As DNA, the CDR3 is TGTGTCAGCAGCTCTAGCGGAAATACGCAGTATTTT. Translation: CVSSSSGNTQYF.

This clonotype appeared once. V and J are TRBV4-2 and TRBJ2-1, with 12 bases matching TRBD2. Germline loops: CDR1 LGHNA, CDR2 YNFKEQ. J was trimmed by 7 bases and V by 0 bases; bases with no gene match: 4. This CDR3 contains 16 residues. The CDR3 bases are TGTGCCAGCAGCCAAGATCTAGCGGGAGGGATAAATGAGCAGTTCTTC. Its protein product is CASSQDLAGGINEQFF.

The chain joins TRBV12-3 or TRBV12-4 to TRBJ2-5; the D is unclear. V gave up 4 bases and J gave up 0 bases, with 9 bases separating them. The CDR3 is 14 residues long. CDR3 amino acids: CASSYSGHQETQYF. The CDR3 nucleotides are TGTGCCAGCAGTTACTCCGGCCACCAAGAGACCCAGTACTTC.

As to this clonotype: Given a much more abundant clone one base away, this may be a read error. The rearrangement uses TRBV3-1 and TRBJ1-5, with a possible D match to TRBD1 (6 bases). The CDR3 has 12 residues. Germline CDR1 LGHDT, CDR2 YNNKEL (reference sequence). The V gene lost 3 bases and the J gene lost 11 bases, with 11 bases spanning the gap. This chain's CDR3 is CASSQAGATQHF. The CDR3 nucleotides read TGTGCCAGCAGCCAGGCAGGGGCGACCCAGCATTTT.

This clonotype was counted ten times or more. The rearrangement joins TRBV29-1 to TRBJ1-2; TRBD1 matches at 9 bases. V lost 6 bases, J lost 4 bases, and 3 bases stayed unmatched. The germline V gene has CDR1 SQVTM and CDR2 ANQGSEA. This CDR3 region has 12 residues. CDR3: CSVGQGSYGYTF. The CDR3 bases are TGCAGCGTGGGACAGGGTAGCTATGGCTACACCTTC.

The J gene is TRBJ2-1, the V gene TRBV4-1; no clear D. Germline-derived CDR1 and CDR2 are MGHRA and YSYEKL. Trimming took 1 base from V and 7 from J, leaving 11 bases between them. The CDR3 runs to 14 residues. Here the CDR3 reads CASSQVIQRNEQFF. In DNA form, the CDR3 reads TGCGCCAGCAGCCAAGTAATACAGCGTAATGAGCAGTTCTTC.

This clonotype was counted ten times or more. J is TRBJ2-7 and V is TRBV29-1; D ambiguous. From germline, CDR1 is SQVTM and CDR2 ANQGSEA. The CDR3 totals 13 residues. V lost 0 bases and J 2 bases, leaving 8 bases between the germline ends. The CDR3 spells CSVEDPLTYEQYF. The CDR3 nucleotides read TGCAGCGTTGAAGATCCTCTAACCTACGAGCAGTACTTC.

This clonotype was counted ten times or more. The chain carries TRBV9 and TRBJ2-3; D might be TRBD2 (6 bases). The germline gives CDR1 SGDLS, CDR2 YYNGEE. The germline V and J ends were trimmed by 1 base and 5 bases, with 23 bases remaining between them. The length of the CDR3 is 18 residues. The CDR3 DNA sequence: TGTGCCAGCAGCGTAAGGCTACCGCGGGCGGGGCAGAGAGATACGCAGTATTTT. This gives the protein CASSVRLPRAGQRDTQYF.

This clonotype was detected ten times or more. The chain combines TRBV7-2 with TRBJ2-1; possibly TRBD1 for D (5 bases). The CDR3 loop spans 15 amino acids. With 1 base removed from V and 8 bases from J, the gap between germline ends came to 15 bases. Germline loops: CDR1 SGHTA, CDR2 FQGNSA. The CDR3 region is CASSLGSGLVDEQFF. CDR3 DNA: TGTGCCAGCAGCTTAGGTTCAGGGCTTGTCGATGAGCAGTTCTTC.

A note on this clonotype: Its ends do not fully match the called genes, so a read error is possible. V is TRBV6-5 and J is TRBJ2-7, with 7 bases lining up with TRBD1. Germline V lookup: CDR1 MNHEY, CDR2 SVGAGI. The CDR3 consists of 15 residues. As DNA, the CDR3 is TGTGCCAGCAGTTACAATCGAGTAGGTCGGGACCAGGGGGACTTC. Translated: CASSYNRVGRDQGDF.

This clonotype was observed a few times. V gene TRBV20-1 combines with J gene TRBJ2-7; TRBD1 matches 8 bases. CDR1 and CDR2 (germline): DFQATT, SNEGSKA (reference sequence). The CDR3 is made up of 13 amino acids. V trimming: 3 bases; J trimming: 0 bases; junction bases outside the gene matches: 1. CDR3 region: CSARDRASYEQYF. In nucleotides, the CDR3 is TGCAGTGCTAGGGACAGGGCCTCCTACGAGCAGTACTTC.

This clonotype showed up just a few times. The chain carries TRBV11-2 and TRBJ1-2; the match to TRBD1 covers 7 bases. CDR3 length: 15 residues. Germline CDR1 reads SGHAT; CDR2 reads FQNNGV. Losses at the gene ends were 0 bases for V and 2 bases for J; bases not matched to a gene: 3. The CDR3 is CASSLEEGANYGYTF. CDR3 DNA: TGTGCCAGCAGCTTAGAAGAGGGGGCGAACTATGGCTACACCTTC. Full variable domain (rest looked up from reference TRBV11-2 and TRBJ1-2): EAGVAQSPRYKIIEKRQSVAFWCNPISGHATLYWYQQILGQGPKLLIQFQNNGVVDDSQLPKDRFSAERLKGVDSTLKIQPAKLEDSAVYLCASSLEEGANYGYTFGSGTRLTVV.

At least ten counts were recorded for this clonotype. The gene calls are TRBV11-2 and TRBJ2-3; a possible D gene is TRBD2 (6 bases). CDR1 and CDR2 (germline): SGHAT, FQNNGV. With 5 bases removed from V and 3 bases from J, the gap between germline ends came to 15 bases. The CDR3 runs 15 residues. The CDR3 is CASSPNSGTTDTQYF. CDR3 DNA sequence: TGTGCCAGCAGCCCAAACTCCGGGACTACAGATACGCAGTATTTT.

Here the CDR3 reads CASSLRLGENTGELFF. CDR3 coding DNA: TGCGCCAGCAGCTTGCGGTTGGGGGAGAACACCGGGGAGCTGTTTTTT. The J gene is TRBJ2-2, the V gene TRBV5-1; D possibly uses TRBD1 or TRBD2 (5 bases each). Germline assignment: CDR1 SGHRS and CDR2 YFSETQ. V lost 1 base and J 1 base, leaving 11 bases between the germline ends. There are 16 residues in the CDR3.

This clonotype was seen many times. This rearrangement joins TRBV7-2 to TRBJ2-1; D not certain. With 3 bases removed from V and 6 bases from J, the gap between germline ends came to 12 bases. The CDR3 extends over 14 amino acids. Germline CDR1 SGHTA, CDR2 FQGNSA. CDR3 coding DNA: TGTGCCAGCAGCTTTGCGAATTGGGCCAATGAGCAGTTCTTC. Amino acids: CASSFANWANEQFF.